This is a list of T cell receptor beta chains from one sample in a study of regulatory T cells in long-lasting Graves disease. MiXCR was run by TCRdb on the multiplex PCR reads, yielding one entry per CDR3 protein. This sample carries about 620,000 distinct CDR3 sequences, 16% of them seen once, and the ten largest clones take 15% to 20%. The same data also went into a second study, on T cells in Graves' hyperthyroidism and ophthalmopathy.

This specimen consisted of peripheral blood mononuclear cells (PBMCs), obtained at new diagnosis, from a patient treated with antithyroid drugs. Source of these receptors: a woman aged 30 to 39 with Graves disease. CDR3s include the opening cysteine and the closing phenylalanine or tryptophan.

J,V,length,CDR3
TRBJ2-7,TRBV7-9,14,CASSLAGGAEEQYF
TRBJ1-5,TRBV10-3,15,CAISDGGTVNQPQHF
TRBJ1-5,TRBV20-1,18,CSARDLLGSGGAGQPQHF
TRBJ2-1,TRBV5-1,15,CASRGLAGGYNEQFF
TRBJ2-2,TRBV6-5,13,CASSYSSVGELFF
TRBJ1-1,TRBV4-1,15,CASSPGDRVNTEAFF
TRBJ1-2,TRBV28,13,CASSLEADYGYTF
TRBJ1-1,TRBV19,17,CASSPSNRGRTNTEAFF
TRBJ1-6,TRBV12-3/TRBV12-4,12,CASSFGNSPLHF
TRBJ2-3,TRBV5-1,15,CASSLGQGVTDTQYF
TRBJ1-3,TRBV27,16,CASGPGTWSSGNTIYF
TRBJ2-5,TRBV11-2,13,CASSKGNWETQYF
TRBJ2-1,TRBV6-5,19,CASSFFRGVKAGPEGGQFF
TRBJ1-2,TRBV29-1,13,CSVEPGGSYGYTF
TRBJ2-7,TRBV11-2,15,CASSLVGSVTYEQYF
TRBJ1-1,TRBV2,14,CASSEVLGWWKTFF
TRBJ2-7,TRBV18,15,CASSPRSRETGEQYF
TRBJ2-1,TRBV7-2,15,CASSRSNALYNEQFF
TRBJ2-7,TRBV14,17,CASSQDLRKVPHYEQYF
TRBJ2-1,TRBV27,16,CASSLYGLAVRNEQFF
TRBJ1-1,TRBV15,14,CATSRGGLVTEAFF
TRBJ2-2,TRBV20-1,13,CSAWDSSTGELFF
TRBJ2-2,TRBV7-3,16,CASSLRGTSGPSELFF
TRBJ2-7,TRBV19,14,CASSMSGQGYEQYF
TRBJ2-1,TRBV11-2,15,CASSPRLAGDDEQFF
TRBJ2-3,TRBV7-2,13,CASSPTFRDTQYF
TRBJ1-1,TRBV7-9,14,CASIPRGGYTEAFF
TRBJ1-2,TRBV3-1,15,CASSSRRGALYGYTF
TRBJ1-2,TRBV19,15,CASTATDQGSDGYTF
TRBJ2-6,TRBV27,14,CASRGSSGANVLTF
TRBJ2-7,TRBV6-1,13,CASRADRTYEQYF
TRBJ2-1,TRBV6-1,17,CASSALWDSNAHNEQFF
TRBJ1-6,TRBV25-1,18,CASSDVRTTGSHNSPLHF
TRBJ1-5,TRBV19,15,CASTKLQGAAQPQHF
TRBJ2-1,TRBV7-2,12,CASSRLGGEQFF
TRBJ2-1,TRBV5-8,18,CASTPRLAGGLINNEQFF
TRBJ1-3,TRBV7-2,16,CASSSGGSSSGNTIYF
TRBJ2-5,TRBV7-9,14,CASSFRGGQETQYF
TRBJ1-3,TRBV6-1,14,CASSEFGAGNTIYF
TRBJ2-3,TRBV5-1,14,CASSLMGGPDTQYF
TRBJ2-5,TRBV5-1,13,CASSPMGQETQYF
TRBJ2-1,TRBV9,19,CASSSPMRRTVRTNNEQFF
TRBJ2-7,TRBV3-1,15,CASSHRGSFAYGQYF
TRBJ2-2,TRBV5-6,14,CASSLLAGAGELFF
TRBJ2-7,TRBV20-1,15,CSAYSGTGVSYEQYF
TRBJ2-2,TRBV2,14,CASKWQGPTGELFF
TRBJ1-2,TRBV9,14,CASSGALSGGGYTF
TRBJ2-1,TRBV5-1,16,CASSSLLAGPYNEQFF
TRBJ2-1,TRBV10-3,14,CAIGSRGPYNEQFF
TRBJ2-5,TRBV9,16,CASSVGAGGPQETQYF
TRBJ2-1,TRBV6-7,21,CASSYEPGGQKGTSGWDEQFF
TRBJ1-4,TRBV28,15,CASSIPTGGREKLFF
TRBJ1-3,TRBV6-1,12,CASSGTGGTIYF
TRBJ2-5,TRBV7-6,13,CASSPGVIETQYF
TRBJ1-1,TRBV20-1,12,CSARGPNTEAFF
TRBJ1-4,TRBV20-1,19,CSARDPGTGLTSSNEKLFF
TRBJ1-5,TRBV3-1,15,CASSHYPGQNQPQHF